These 10 T cell receptor beta chains share one sample of origin, sequenced in a study of PD-1 blockade in classical Hodgkin lymphoma (dated by TCRdb to 2018 to 2021). Read against the paper, the sample's time point label means: cycle 1 day 1 (C1D1), immediately before nivolumab initiation. Every trial patient had relapsed after autologous stem cell transplantation, and cohorts A, B and C differed in prior brentuximab vedotin exposure. The library came from the immunoSEQ multiplex PCR assay. TCRdb retrieved this table from immuneACCESS and kept in-frame rearrangements only. Not all clones are present; in checked studies, unresolved V genes account for under half, and no reason is known for the remainder. This sample comprises under 100,000 clones, over 70% of them detected only once. The ten largest make up 12% of the sample. Sequenced material: peripheral blood mononuclear cells (PBMCs), taken at baseline. The receptors derive from a human donor with classical Hodgkin lymphoma.

J is TRBJ2-2 and V is TRBV7-9; TRBD1 or TRBD2 may be the D gene (5 bases each). CDR3 length equals 14 residues. CDR1 SEHNR and CDR2 FQNEAQ come from the germline V gene (reference sequence). Trimming took off 5 bases at V and 13 bases at J, with 20 bases between the two ends. CDR3 sequence: CASSPPGPSMGLFF. Written as DNA, the CDR3 is TGTGCCAGCAGCCCACCGGGGCCTTCCATGGGGCTGTTTTTT.

The genes are TRBV7-7 and TRBJ1-2, with 9 bases that match TRBD1. Germline V gives CDR1 SSHAT, CDR2 FNYEAQ (reference sequence). The junction had 7 bases not matched to a gene; V was cut back by 5 bases and J by 6 bases. The CDR3 is 14 residues long. Here the CDR3 reads CASSPTGGRDGYTF. CDR3 in DNA: TGTGCCAGCAGCCCAACAGGGGGCCGGGATGGCTACACCTTC. The full variable domain, with the rest looked up from reference TRBV7-7 and TRBJ1-2, is GAGVSQSPRYKVTKRGQDVTLRCDPISSHATLYWYQQALGQGPEFLTYFNYEAQPDKSGLPSDRFSAERPEGSISTLTIQRTEQRDSAMYRCASSPTGGRDGYTFGSGTRLTVV.

The V gene is TRBV10-3, the J gene TRBJ1-5; 7 bases agree with TRBD1. Germline CDR1 and CDR2: ENHRY and SYGVKD. CDR3 length equals 14 residues. The J segment lost 2 bases and the V segment lost 2 bases, leaving 0 bases of the junction unmatched. CDR3 DNA: TGTGCCATCAGTGAGGACAGGGGCAATCAGCCCCAGCATTTT. As protein: CAISEDRGNQPQHF.

V is TRBV15 and J is TRBJ2-7; the D gene is possibly TRBD1 (6 bases). Trimming removed 0 bases at V and 2 bases at J, with 11 bases between. Germline CDR1 LNHNV, CDR2 YYDKDF (reference sequence). CDR3 length equals 15 residues. As DNA, the CDR3 is TGTGCCACCAGCAGAGAGCAGGGGCCTACCTACGAGCAGTACTTC. Its translation: CATSREQGPTYEQYF.

This chain joins TRBV6-5 and TRBJ1-1; D gene unclear. The germline CDR1 and CDR2 sequences are MNHEY and SVGAGI. The CDR3 runs to 14 residues. Trimming shortened V by 2 bases and J by 0 bases, and 7 bases separated the two germline ends. The CDR3 reads CASSYGVLNTEAFF. CDR3 nucleotide sequence: TGTGCCAGCAGTTACGGGGTCTTGAACACTGAAGCTTTCTTT.

This clone was seen a single time. The gene calls are TRBV2 and TRBJ1-4; 10 bases match TRBD1. V trimming: 5 bases; J trimming: 0 bases; junction bases outside the gene matches: 3. The CDR3 runs 16 residues. The V gene's germline CDR1 is SNHLY and CDR2 FYNNEI. The CDR3 coding sequence is TGTGCCAGCAGTAGACAGGGGGCTGCAACTAATGAAAAACTGTTTTTT. Translating gives CASSRQGAATNEKLFF.

This clone was picked up a small number of times. The rearrangement joins TRBV6-1 to TRBJ2-2, with 7 bases fitting TRBD1. In germline, CDR1 is MNHNS, CDR2 SASEGT. The ends lost 6 bases at V and 1 base at J; junction bases unmatched: 5. This CDR3 spans 15 amino acids. The CDR3 sequence is CASSLDRMNTGELFF. The CDR3 DNA follows: TGTGCCAGCAGCCTGGACAGGATGAACACCGGGGAGCTGTTTTTT.

This clone has just one count. The V call is TRBV5-5, the J call TRBJ2-3; D gene unclear. This CDR3 region has 14 residues. From germline, CDR1 is SGHKS and CDR2 YYEKEE (reference sequence). The V end lost 0 bases, the J end lost 1 base, and 6 bases lay between the germline ends. CDR3 nucleotides: TGTGCCAGCAGCTTGGGGGGTGGCACAGATACGCAGTATTTT. This sequence encodes CASSLGGGTDTQYF.

This clone was recorded a few times. The chain is built from TRBV13 and TRBJ2-1, with 7 bases fitting TRBD2. CDR1 is PRHDT, CDR2 FYEKMQ, per germline (reference sequence). The CDR3 contains 15 residues. Losses at the gene ends were 3 bases for V and 2 bases for J; bases not matched to a gene: 4. In DNA form, the CDR3 reads TGTGCCAGCAGCTTGGGGGGGAGACCCTACAATGAGCAGTTCTTC. This encodes CASSLGGRPYNEQFF. The whole variable domain, remainder taken from reference TRBV13 and TRBJ2-1, is AAGVIQSPRHLIKEKRETATLKCYPIPRHDTVYWYQQGPGQDPQFLISFYEKMQSDKGSIPDRFSAQQFSDYHSELNMSSLELGDSALYFCASSLGGRPYNEQFFGPGTRLTVL.

The genes are TRBV5-1 and TRBJ2-3, with D perhaps assigned TRBD1 or TRBD2 (7 bases each). CDR1 and CDR2 (germline): SGHRS, YFSETQ. V was trimmed by 5 bases and J by 4 bases, leaving 11 bases between them. The CDR3 sequence is 13 residues long. The CDR3 region has the DNA TGCGCCAGCAGGCCAGGGGGGGCAGATACGCAGTATTTT. This codes for CASRPGGADTQYF.